The sequence of this T cell receptor (beta chain) was determined in a study of Graves' ophthalmopathy and Graves' hyperthyroidism. In regard to this clonotype: The antigen remains unidentified.

Germline V lookup: CDR1 MNHNS, CDR2 SASEGT. The CDR3 is made up of 15 amino acids. The ends lost 8 bases at V and 3 bases at J; junction bases unmatched: 6. The authors amplified TCR beta CDR3 regions, and they did so from RNA transcripts for repertoire sequencing. First-round RT-PCR relied on HTBI primers, and a second-round multiplex PCR came next. TCRdb processed the multiplex PCR reads anew with MiXCR; each CDR3 protein has one entry. Here the sample spans about 620,000 distinct CDR3 sequences, 22% being singletons. Study-level points and caveats: The authors also found most expanded thyroid clonotypes above 0.001 frequency in blood. Between ophthalmopathy and stable hyperthyroidism, a 13-signature model drew a separation with roughly 85% sensitivity and around 80% specificity.

What was sequenced was peripheral blood. This receptor was taken from a woman under 30 with stable Graves' hyperthyroidism. Some clones in this sample may be carry-over from other donors' samples. J is TRBJ2-7 and V is TRBV6-1; 14 bases are a match to TRBD2. The CDR3 is CASQRLAGGNYEQYF. The CDR3 nucleotides read TGTGCCAGCCAACGACTAGCGGGAGGGAACTACGAGCAGTACTTC.